This TCR beta chain is drawn from a study of regulatory T cells in long-lasting Graves disease (dated by TCRdb to the early 2020s). Study-wide context: Patients with newly diagnosed Graves' disease had been on antithyroid drugs for under 3 months. Peripheral blood TCR sequencing and RNA sequencing compared persistent Graves' disease patients with newly diagnosed Graves' disease patients. The study was conducted in China and was registered as a clinical trial. A total of roughly 33 samples were covered by TCR sequencing, comprising roughly 13 persistent and roughly 20 newly diagnosed Graves' disease patients. Overall study outcomes, separate from this receptor: Persistent patients shared more public clonotypes among themselves (around 3,000) than newly diagnosed patients did (nearly 1,000). The study examined only peripheral blood because the primary lesion, thyroid tissue, could not be accessed. Persistent Graves' disease patients showed lower TCR Shannon entropy and fewer highly expanded clones than newly diagnosed patients, suggesting clonal expansion. The authors acknowledged the small sample size as a limitation that may reduce accuracy. TRBV28, TRBJ1-2 and TRBJ2-5 were preferentially used in persistent disease, while TRBV20-1 and TRBJ2-1 were favored in newly diagnosed disease. Sequencing and analysis were restricted to the TCR beta chain.

Its CDR3 holds 16 amino acids, cysteine through phenylalanine. Only the CDR3 part of the read is kept: 48 bases, read in frame from the first base. The junction shows trimming of 0 bases on V and 4 bases on J, plus 14 bases between the germline ends. In the case of this clonotype: Its antigen has not been determined. Base qualities are not recorded, but no much larger clone differs from it by a single base.

Read against the paper, the sample's time point label means: newly diagnosed GD, antithyroid drugs for less than 3 months. RNA was extracted from PBMCs in TRIzol for both TCR sequencing and RNA sequencing. The diagnosis of Graves' disease was made according to American Thyroid Association guidelines. Patients were recruited from an endocrinology department in Xi'an, China. From each patient, nine milliliters of peripheral blood was collected into an EDTA anticoagulant tube. Ficoll Paque Plus density gradient separation was used to isolate PBMCs, and no additional T cell sorting was done. An Agilent 2100 Bioanalyzer and agarose gel were used to check RNA quality, while a NanoDrop 2000 measured RNA concentration. The receptor library was made with multiplex PCR. The instrument was an Illumina HiSeq 4000. iRepertoire HTBI primers and Arm-PCR amplification of CDR3 regions were used to construct TCR beta libraries. Before sequencing, the PCR products went through gel purification. The source study handled its data this way. Gene usage analysis of CDR3 amino acid clonotypes relied on the roughly 58 TRBV and 14 TRBJ segments identified across samples. COPE and FqMerger were used to merge filtered high-quality paired reads into contigs. BLAST was used to align contigs to IMGT TRBV, TRBD and TRBJ reference genes, and CDR3 was defined according to IMGT. Any clonotype with a frequency above 0.1% was counted as a highly expanded clone. Repertoire diversity was measured by Shannon entropy, and V-J evenness by the Gini coefficient. Public clonotypes were defined as clonotypes shared by more than one individual. TCRdb applied fastp at Q25 and MiXCR to the public reads, then kept only in-frame beta chains. Each record represents a unique CDR3 protein, reported with the most common genes and DNA among its rows. The V and J calls were not made by the authors but by TCRdb's processing. This sample has hundreds of thousands of distinct CDR3 sequences in its table, and roughly 12% of those were observed once. The leading ten clones occupy more than 8.5% of the sample.

These same records also appear under a second study, on T cells in Graves' hyperthyroidism and ophthalmopathy. The second source states: Graves' hyperthyroidism was defined as stable when no progression to ophthalmopathy occurred over 18 months of follow-up. Hyperthyroidism patients were newly diagnosed, with disease duration under 2 months, and aged 18 to 65 years. Exclusion was applied to patients with uncontrolled infections, other autoimmune diseases, pregnancy or lactation. Diagnoses were established on the basis of clinical symptoms, serum thyroxine and TRAb, thyroid ultrasound, and orbital computed tomography. The first round of RT-PCR for the TCR CDR3 was performed with the HTBI primer set and the Qiagen OneStep RT-PCR kit. Most expanded thyroid clonotypes (frequency above 0.001) were also found in blood, which suggests that blood repertoires may mirror thyroid immune responses. A 13 V-J signature model separated ophthalmopathy from stable hyperthyroidism, with approximately 86% sensitivity and 81.08% specificity in cross-validation and 80%/75% in testing. During validation, the model predicted progression to ophthalmopathy a median of around six months ahead of onset, with almost 71% sensitivity and 72.22% specificity. TCR V-J signatures able to tell the groups apart were searched for in a discovery cohort of 100 patients, of whom approximately 40 had Graves' ophthalmopathy and under 65 had stable Graves' hyperthyroidism. An independent validation cohort of around 19 hyperthyroidism patients and about 16 patients who later progressed to ophthalmopathy tested prospective prediction of ophthalmopathy. For training and testing, the 80 to 100 patients in the discovery cohort were randomly divided in a 7:3 ratio. In six Graves' hyperthyroidism patients, the study also compared T-cell repertoires from thyroid tissue with T-cell repertoires from blood. Once sampling was done, hyperthyroidism patients were given methimazole at a starting dose of 30 mg daily, whereas ophthalmopathy patients were given high-dose intravenous methylprednisolone. The libraries were constructed in a second round of multiplex PCR and then size-selected and purified. The libraries were sequenced on an Illumina HiSeq2000 using paired-end 100 bp reads. SOAPnuke was used to process the raw data, removing reads that contained adapters or uncalled bases, had a mean Phred below 15, or lacked an exact match to the constant primer or identifier. High-quality paired reads were merged using COPE v1.2.5, and each unique nucleotide sequence was defined as a clonotype. MiTCR v1.1 was used to align the clonotypes against IMGT TRBV, TRBD and TRBJ reference segments. Only V-J combinations with frequency above 0.0001, covering 99.2% of repertoires, were analysed. A TCS score was defined as the ratio between F50 (clonal expansion) and ExV (chaos), using BLOSUM62-based TCRdist between CDR3 peptides within each V-J. Welch's t-statistics and random forest reduced roughly 500 V-J features to fewer than 15, which were used in a naive Bayes classifier (R e1071). No statistical method was used to fix the sample size in advance, and group allocation was not hidden from the investigators. TCR Vbeta CDR3 sequencing of some 140 peripheral blood samples (approximately 44 ophthalmopathy, 75 to 80 hyperthyroidism and approximately 17 progressor patients) is reported in the paper.

The sample here was peripheral blood mononuclear cells (PBMCs), taken at new diagnosis, from a patient treated with antithyroid drugs. This TCR was recovered from a man aged 30-40 years with Graves disease. Donor details come from another sample of the same person, matched by shared clones. The V and J segments used are TRBV12-3 or TRBV12-4 and TRBJ2-3; no confident D gene assignment can be made. The DNA sequence follows: TGTGCCAGCAGTTTAGCGTCCGCCCGCCTCGCAGATACGCAGTATTTT. It translates as CASSLASARLADTQYF.